This T cell receptor (beta chain) emerged from a study of graft-versus-host responses after intestinal transplantation. Study context: Induction with anti-thymocyte globulin, then tacrolimus and steroids for roughly 3 years, was given to all recipients. Overall study results and limits: Ileal or blood samples showed some GvH clones first, and such clones were also found in recipient marrow. Some patients had graft-donor T cell macrochimerism, and their allografts showed high graft-versus-host to host-versus-graft clonal ratios.

Only in-frame clones appear in the TCRdb table, and some are missing; sequencing was by immunoSEQ multiplex PCR. The table records some 10,000 clones, under 80% of them present only once. Notes on this clone: Its matching antigen is unknown.

The CDR3 loop spans 16 amino acids. V dropped 5 bases and J dropped 5; count of bases not matched to a gene: 10. From germline, CDR1 is MNHNY and CDR2 SVGAGI (reference sequence). Tissue processing of the graft released intraepithelial and lamina propria lymphocytes from it. This TCR was sampled from a human patient who received an intestinal transplant, so some T cells may come from the graft donor. The chain employs TRBV6-6 and TRBJ2-2; 8 positions agree with TRBD2. The starting material was ileum tissue, obtained 23 days after intestinal transplant. The CDR3 sequence is CASSPGLALRTGELFF. As DNA, the CDR3 is TGTGCCAGCAGTCCCGGACTAGCCTTAAGGACCGGGGAGCTGTTTTTT.